A single sample is the source of the 22 T cell receptor beta chains below, sequenced in a study of T-cell reconstitution after alpha-beta-depleted transplantation in children. The authors prepared the TCRbeta library with unique molecular identifiers. TCRdb processed the PCR reads anew with MiXCR; each CDR3 protein has one entry. The table lists about 270,000 distinct CDR3 sequences, almost 10% of them singletons. Sequenced material: PBMCs from the stem cell graft donor, taken from the stem cell graft. These receptors all stem from a human donor who donated a stem cell graft to a child with SCID.

A few counts support this clonotype. V gene TRBV25-1 combines with J gene TRBJ1-3; tentative D call: TRBD1 (6 bases). The CDR3 extends over 15 amino acids. Germline CDR1 and CDR2: MGHDK and SYGVNS. Trimming left V 3 bases short and J 3 bases short, with 12 bases between. The CDR3 spells CASSERGAYGNTIYF. CDR3 in DNA: TGTGCCAGCAGTGAGCGGGGGGCTTATGGAAACACCATATATTTT.

This clonotype came up once. The chain recombines TRBV7-9 with TRBJ2-7; D might be TRBD1 or TRBD2, each matching 5 bases. The germline gives CDR1 SEHNR, CDR2 FQNEAQ (reference sequence). V was trimmed by 4 bases and J by 2 bases, leaving 18 bases between them. CDR3 length: 16 residues. The CDR3 protein is CASSSGSGTGTYEQYF. CDR3 DNA: TGTGCCAGCAGCTCGGGGAGTGGGACCGGGACCTACGAGCAGTACTTC.

This clonotype showed up many times. This chain links TRBV29-1 with TRBJ2-7, with D unresolved. CDR1 and CDR2 (germline): SQVTM, ANQGSEA. The V and J ends lost 3 bases and 2 bases respectively, with 8 bases between them. The CDR3 runs to 12 residues. The CDR3 region has the DNA TGCAGCGTTGAGCTGAACCCCTACGAGCAGTACTTC. It translates to CSVELNPYEQYF.

This clonotype turned up a few times. V and J are TRBV24-1 and TRBJ2-3, with D perhaps TRBD1 (6 bases). In germline, CDR1 is KGHDR, CDR2 SFDVKD. V gave up 6 bases and J gave up 6 bases, with 15 bases separating them. The CDR3 consists of 14 residues. The CDR3 sequence is CATSQAGGLDTQYF. In DNA, the CDR3 is TGTGCCACCAGTCAAGCTGGGGGCCTGGATACGCAGTATTTT.

In its sample, this clonotype was seen many times. The chain employs TRBV5-8 and TRBJ2-5; 7 bases match TRBD2. Germline CDR1 is SGHTS and CDR2 is YDEGEE. The CDR3 length is 15 residues. Germline trimming cut 1 base from V and 7 bases from J; bases unmatched to any gene: 10. The CDR3 loop reads CASSLSAGMVGTQYF. The CDR3 bases are TGTGCCAGCAGCTTGTCAGCGGGGATGGTTGGGACCCAGTACTTC.

This clonotype was recorded many times. CDR3 region: CASTAQLAGAYNEQFF. In nucleotides, the CDR3 is TGTGCCAGCACCGCACAGCTAGCGGGGGCCTACAATGAGCAGTTCTTC. The chain combines TRBV2 with TRBJ2-1, with 10 bases matching TRBD2. CDR1 and CDR2 (germline): SNHLY, FYNNEI. This CDR3 contains 16 residues. V trimming: 7 bases; J trimming: 2 bases; junction bases outside the gene matches: 8. The entire variable domain, with the rest obtained from reference TRBV2 and TRBJ2-1, is as follows: EPEVTQTPSHQVTQMGQEVILRCVPISNHLYFYWYRQILGQKVEFLVSFYNNEISEKSEIFDDQFSVERPDGSNFTLKIRSTKLEDSAMYFCASTAQLAGAYNEQFFGPGTRLTVL.

The J gene is TRBJ2-5, the V gene TRBV7-9; D is possibly TRBD1 or TRBD2 (5 bases each). The CDR3 length is 11 residues. With 6 bases removed from V and 5 bases from J, the gap between germline ends came to 7 bases. Germline CDR1 SEHNR, CDR2 FQNEAQ (reference sequence). This CDR3 is CASRWGETQYF. The CDR3 DNA is TGTGCCAGCAGGTGGGGGGAGACCCAGTACTTC.

On this clonotype: One base away lies a much larger clone, so this may be a sequencing read error. The CDR3 loop is CASGPGTLYEQYF. In DNA, the CDR3 is TGTGCCAGCGGCCCGGGGACCCTCTACGAGCAGTACTTC. The V call is TRBV5-6, the J call TRBJ2-7; TRBD1 or TRBD2 may be the D gene (5 bases each). CDR1 and CDR2 (germline): SGHDT, YYEEEE. V was shortened by 7 bases and J by 3 bases, with 14 bases between the two germline ends. The CDR3 length is 13 residues.

This clonotype has a handful of counts. The gene calls are TRBV25-1 and TRBJ2-7, with D hard to call. Trimming shortened V by 3 bases and J by 0 bases, and 12 bases separated the two germline ends. The CDR3 consists of 15 residues. Germline assignment: CDR1 MGHDK and CDR2 SYGVNS. The CDR3 DNA reads TGTGCCAGCAGTGATGTATTCGGCCTCTCCTACGAGCAGTACTTC. This encodes CASSDVFGLSYEQYF.

The chain recombines TRBV5-1 with TRBJ2-2, with 8 positions matching TRBD1. Germline-derived CDR1 and CDR2 are SGHRS and YFSETQ. This CDR3 has 16 residues. Trimming removed 4 bases from V and 0 bases from J; junction bases left unmatched: 5. CDR3 protein: CASSPGDRPNTGELFF. CDR3 coding DNA: TGCGCCAGCAGCCCCGGGGACAGGCCGAACACCGGGGAGCTGTTTTTT.

The V gene is TRBV5-6, the J gene TRBJ1-1, with no clear D. This CDR3 contains 12 residues. Trimming pared 3 bases from V and 11 bases from J, leaving 14 bases between. Germline values: CDR1 SGHDT, CDR2 YYEEEE. The DNA of the CDR3 is TGTGCCAGCAGCTCGGACGGCTTGAGTGCTTTCTTT. Translated: CASSSDGLSAFF.

The chain has TRBV12-3 or TRBV12-4 and TRBJ2-3; D is uncertain. The germline V and J ends were trimmed by 5 bases and 5 bases, with 8 bases remaining between them. The CDR3 is 12 amino acids. CDR3 sequence: CASSDWGDTQYF. CDR3 DNA sequence: TGTGCCAGCAGTGACTGGGGAGATACGCAGTATTTT.

This clonotype was counted many times. The gene calls are TRBV29-1 and TRBJ1-1; D not certain. The ends were cut back, 4 bases at V and 4 bases at J, with 13 bases in the middle. This CDR3 is built from 13 residues. Germline V gene data show CDR1 as SQVTM and CDR2 as ANQGSEA. The CDR3 DNA follows: TGCAGCGTTGGTGGCGGGGTAGGCACTGAAGCTTTCTTT. Encoded protein: CSVGGGVGTEAFF. Complete variable domain (other parts from reference TRBV29-1 and TRBJ1-1): SAVISQKPSRDICQRGTSLTIQCQVDSQVTMMFWYRQQPGQSLTLIATANQGSEATYESGFVIDKFPISRPNLTFSTLTVSNMSPEDSSIYLCSVGGGVGTEAFFGQGTRLTVV.

The V call is TRBV5-6, the J call TRBJ1-2; no definite D call. The V end was cut by 1 base, the J end by 4 bases, with 8 bases between. Germline CDR1 SGHDT, CDR2 YYEEEE. The CDR3 extends over 13 amino acids. CDR3 nucleotide sequence: TGTGCCAGCAGCTTGAGTTATGGCTATGGCTACACCTTC. This translates into CASSLSYGYGYTF.

Only a few counts were recorded for this clonotype. This chain joins TRBV3-1 and TRBJ1-5; the D is unclear. V shed 1 base and J shed 5 bases, with 6 bases lying between them. The germline V gene has CDR1 LGHDT and CDR2 YNNKEL (reference sequence). The CDR3 consists of 13 residues. The CDR3 here is CASSQVPDQPQHF. The CDR3 region has the DNA TGTGCCAGCAGCCAAGTCCCGGATCAGCCCCAGCATTTT.

J is TRBJ2-7 and V is TRBV27; no clear D gene. This CDR3 has 13 residues. Germline CDR1 and CDR2: MNHEY and SMNVEV (reference sequence). The V and J ends lost 8 bases and 6 bases respectively, with 17 bases between them. CDR3 sequence reads: CASGLTALSEQYF. The CDR3 DNA reads TGTGCCAGCGGTCTCACCGCTCTCTCCGAGCAGTACTTC.

This clonotype was recorded many times. The gene calls are TRBV20-1 and TRBJ1-1; D not resolved. Deletions cut 1 base from V and 3 bases from J, with 9 bases between. The germline V gene encodes CDR1 DFQATT and CDR2 SNEGSKA (reference sequence). This CDR3 spans 13 amino acids. CDR3 loop: CSARVRGHTEAFF. Here the CDR3 DNA reads TGCAGTGCTAGAGTTAGAGGGCACACTGAAGCTTTCTTT.

Only a few counts were recorded for this clonotype. The chain has TRBV5-1 and TRBJ2-5; 10 nucleotides match TRBD1. The CDR3 sequence is 16 residues long. Germline assignment: CDR1 SGHRS and CDR2 YFSETQ. The V gene end was trimmed by 3 bases and the J gene end by 5 bases; junction bases not matched to a gene: 10. The CDR3 region has the DNA TGCGCCAGCAGCTCCGGGACAGGGGTCCTCGGGGAGACCCAGTACTTC. This codes for CASSSGTGVLGETQYF.

Ten or more counts support this clonotype. The chain uses TRBV9 and TRBJ2-3; D uncertain. V lost 3 bases to trimming and J lost 2 bases, with 4 bases between them. Per the germline V gene, CDR1 is SGDLS and CDR2 is YYNGEE. The CDR3 has 12 amino acids. The CDR3 DNA reads as TGTGCCAGCAGCGCGGACACAGATACGCAGTATTTT. It yields the protein CASSADTDTQYF. The variable domain in full, completed from reference TRBV9 and TRBJ2-3, reads DSGVTQTPKHLITATGQRVTLRCSPRSGDLSVYWYQQSLDQGLQFLIQYYNGEERAKGNILERFSAQQFPDLHSELNLSSLELGDSALYFCASSADTDTQYFGPGTRLTVL.

In the case of this clonotype: Sequence at one end of the junction differs from germline and may be a read error. The chain couples TRBV3-1 to TRBJ2-4; tentative D call: TRBD1 (6 bases). The CDR3 has 18 amino acids. Germline loops: CDR1 LGHDT, CDR2 YNNKEL (reference sequence). The CDR3 sequence is CATSQDLDRRMAKNIQYF. The CDR3 region has the DNA TGTGCCACCAGCCAAGATCTCGACAGGAGGATGGCCAAAAACATTCAGTACTTC. Full variable domain (remainder filled in from reference TRBV3-1 and TRBJ2-4): DTAVSQTPKYLVTQMGNDKSIKCEQNLGHDTMYWYKQDSKKFLKIMFSYNNKELIINETVPNRFSPKSPDKAHLNLHINSLELGDSAVYFCATSQDLDRRMAKNIQYFGAGTRLSVL.

The table lists this clonotype with a few counts. The chain links TRBV3-1 to TRBJ2-2; maybe TRBD1 (6 bases). Looked up from germline, CDR1 is LGHDT and CDR2 is YNNKEL (reference sequence). Between the trimmed V and J ends, which lost 3 bases and 4 bases, there was a span of 15 bases. This CDR3 region has 16 residues. The CDR3 sequence: CASSHLQGWGTGELFF. Here the CDR3 DNA reads TGTGCCAGCAGCCACCTACAGGGATGGGGCACCGGGGAGCTGTTTTTT.

V is TRBV12-3 or TRBV12-4 and J is TRBJ1-5, with D unclear. Trimming removed 8 bases from V and 6 bases from J, with 11 bases in between. The CDR3 runs to 12 residues. CDR3: CASRMSGQPQHF. CDR3 sequence (DNA): TGTGCCAGCCGCATGTCGGGTCAGCCCCAGCATTTT.